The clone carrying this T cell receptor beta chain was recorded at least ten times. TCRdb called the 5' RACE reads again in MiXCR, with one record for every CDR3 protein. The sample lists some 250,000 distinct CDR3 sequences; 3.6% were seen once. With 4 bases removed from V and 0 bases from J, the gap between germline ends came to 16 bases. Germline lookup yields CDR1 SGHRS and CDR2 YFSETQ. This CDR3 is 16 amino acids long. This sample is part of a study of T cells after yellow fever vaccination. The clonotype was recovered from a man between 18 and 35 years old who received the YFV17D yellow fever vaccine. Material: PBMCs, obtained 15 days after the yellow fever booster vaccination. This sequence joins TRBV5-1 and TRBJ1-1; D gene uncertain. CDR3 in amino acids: CASSLVAGGLNTEAFF. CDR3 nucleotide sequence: TGCGCCAGCAGCCTAGTAGCAGGCGGCCTGAACACTGAAGCTTTCTTT.